The 15 T cell receptor beta chains below were found in one sample sequenced in a study of blood T cell repertoires in COVID-19. Assay: immunoSEQ multiplex PCR; the TCRdb copy retains only in-frame clones and omits some. This table holds under 15,000 clones, under 80% found once. The material sequenced was peripheral blood. The receptor set was obtained from a woman of 80 years or more with acute or convalescent COVID-19.

The genes are TRBV15 and TRBJ1-6; the match to TRBD1 covers 10 bases. The germline gives CDR1 LNHNV, CDR2 YYDKDF (reference sequence). After removal of 5 bases from V and 7 bases from J, the junction contained 2 bases not matched to a gene. This CDR3 has 14 amino acids. The CDR3 region is CATSGGQGNSPLHF. DNA of the CDR3: TGTGCCACCAGCGGGGGACAGGGGAATTCACCCCTCCACTTT.

This rearrangement joins TRBV4-1 to TRBJ2-7; 9 bases line up with TRBD1. J was trimmed by 6 bases and V by 1 base; bases with no gene match: 7. This CDR3 is 15 amino acids long. Germline V gene sequence: CDR1 MGHRA, CDR2 YSYEKL. The CDR3 bases are TGCGCCAGCAGCCAAGCCATTACAGGGGGCCCCGAGCAGTACTTC. Protein sequence: CASSQAITGGPEQYF.

This clone has a handful of counts. V and J are TRBV7-6 and TRBJ1-5, with D possibly matching TRBD1 (6 bases). Between the trimmed V and J ends, which lost 8 bases and 3 bases, there was a span of 17 bases. The CDR3 is made up of 15 amino acids. The V gene's germline CDR1 is SGHVS and CDR2 FNYEAQ. CDR3 sequence: CASSKQTGLNQPQHF. CDR3 DNA: TGTGCCAGCTCCAAGCAAACAGGGCTCAATCAGCCCCAGCATTTT.

A remark on this clone: A read error may account for a junction end that differs from germline. V usage is TRBV19 and J usage is TRBJ2-6, with 8 bases identical to TRBD1. CDR1 and CDR2 (germline): LNHDA, SQIVND (reference sequence). The CDR3 sequence is 19 residues long. The CDR3 sequence is CASSLEGQERTSGANVLTF. The CDR3 DNA reads as TGTGCCAGTAGTTTAGAGGGACAGGAGCGGACATCTGGGGCCAACGTCCTGACTTTC.

The chain carries TRBV7-2 and TRBJ1-1, with TRBD1 matching 8 bases. The CDR3 length is 14 residues. The V and J ends lost 4 bases and 4 bases, in that order; junction bases with no gene match: 5. Germline lookup yields CDR1 SGHTA and CDR2 FQGNSA. The DNA of the CDR3 is TGTGCCAGCAGCTCTAACACAGGGGGCACTGAAGCTTTCTTT. It yields the protein CASSSNTGGTEAFF.

This clone was seen only once. This chain links TRBV29-1 with TRBJ2-7; TRBD2 might be the D (5 bases). The CDR3 sequence is 11 residues long. From germline, CDR1 is SQVTM and CDR2 ANQGSEA. Trimming took 7 bases from V and 7 from J, leaving 14 bases between them. The CDR3 protein is CSASVREEQYF. DNA for the CDR3: TGCAGCGCCTCCGTAAGGGAGGAGCAGTACTTC.

The V gene is TRBV10-3, the J gene TRBJ1-5; maybe TRBD1 (6 bases). V gave up 2 bases and J gave up 6 bases, with 14 bases separating them. Germline CDR1 reads ENHRY; CDR2 reads SYGVKD. The CDR3 has 15 residues. The CDR3: CAISEPPQGGQPQHF. In DNA, the CDR3 is TGTGCCATCAGTGAGCCCCCACAGGGCGGTCAGCCCCAGCATTTT.

The genes are TRBV4-2 and TRBJ2-4, with TRBD2 matching over 7 bases. V was clipped by 3 bases and J by 0 bases; unmatched bases: 8. The CDR3 length is 17 residues. Germline values: CDR1 LGHNA, CDR2 YNFKEQ. The CDR3 region is CASSQVAGEIAKNIQYF. In nucleotides, the CDR3 is TGTGCCAGCAGCCAGGTTGCGGGGGAGATAGCCAAAAACATTCAGTACTTC.

The J gene is TRBJ2-3, the V gene TRBV7-9; 9 nucleotides line up with TRBD1. J was trimmed by 9 bases and V by 8 bases; bases with no gene match: 15. Germline CDR1 SEHNR, CDR2 FQNEAQ (reference sequence). The CDR3 is 15 residues long. This chain's CDR3 is CASGTGTGYSGTQYF. CDR3 nucleotides: TGTGCCAGCGGAACTGGGACAGGGTATTCGGGGACGCAGTATTTT.

This chain joins TRBV7-7 and TRBJ2-2; D remains unclear. V was pared by 0 bases and J by 4 bases, with 6 bases between. Germline assignment: CDR1 SSHAT and CDR2 FNYEAQ (reference sequence). The CDR3 sequence is 14 residues long. The CDR3: CASSLAPSTGELFF. The CDR3 DNA reads TGTGCCAGCAGCTTAGCACCCAGCACCGGGGAGCTGTTTTTT.

This clone was seen only once. As DNA, the CDR3 is TGCGCCAGCAGCCAAGGCGCGAATTCCCGGGGCTATGGCTACACCTTC. Translation: CASSQGANSRGYGYTF. This rearrangement joins TRBV4-1 to TRBJ1-2; D is ambiguous. V was pared by 1 base and J by 4 bases, with 16 bases between. This CDR3 has 16 amino acids. The germline V gene encodes CDR1 MGHRA and CDR2 YSYEKL.

This clone was counted a single time. The rearrangement links TRBV2 to TRBJ2-7, with D possibly matching TRBD2 (5 bases). The CDR3 has 13 residues. V was trimmed by 4 bases and J by 2 bases, leaving 9 bases between them. Germline V gene data show CDR1 as SNHLY and CDR2 as FYNNEI. The CDR3 here is CASSGGFPYEQYF. DNA of the CDR3: TGTGCCAGCAGTGGAGGGTTCCCCTACGAGCAGTACTTC.

V usage is TRBV3-1 (or the pseudogene TRBV3-2) and J usage is TRBJ2-7; 9 bases align to TRBD2. Trimming took 4 bases from V and 0 from J; bases not matched to a gene: 13. Germline CDR1 is LGHDT and CDR2 is YNNKEL (reference sequence). CDR3 length: 18 residues. The CDR3 reads CASSPMAGGPSSSYEQYF. CDR3 DNA: TGTGCCAGCAGCCCCATGGCGGGGGGGCCTTCAAGCTCCTACGAGCAGTACTTC.

The V and J genes are TRBV11-3 and TRBJ2-7, with TRBD1 matching over 7 bases. Germline CDR1 and CDR2: SGHNT and YENEEA. The trim removed 4 bases at V and 4 bases at J, leaving 10 bases unmatched. The CDR3 has 15 amino acids. CDR3 nucleotide sequence: TGTGCCAGCAGCTACCAAAGACAGGGCCTGTACGAGCAGTACTTC. Translation: CASSYQRQGLYEQYF.

The chain links TRBV6-5 to TRBJ1-1; possible D gene TRBD1, 5 bases. Germline values: CDR1 MNHEY, CDR2 SVGAGI. CDR3 length: 15 amino acids. V shed 0 bases and J shed 5 bases, with 13 bases lying between them. Here the CDR3 reads CASSYSAFRGTEAFF. DNA of the CDR3: TGTGCCAGCAGTTACTCAGCTTTTCGGGGGACTGAAGCTTTCTTT.